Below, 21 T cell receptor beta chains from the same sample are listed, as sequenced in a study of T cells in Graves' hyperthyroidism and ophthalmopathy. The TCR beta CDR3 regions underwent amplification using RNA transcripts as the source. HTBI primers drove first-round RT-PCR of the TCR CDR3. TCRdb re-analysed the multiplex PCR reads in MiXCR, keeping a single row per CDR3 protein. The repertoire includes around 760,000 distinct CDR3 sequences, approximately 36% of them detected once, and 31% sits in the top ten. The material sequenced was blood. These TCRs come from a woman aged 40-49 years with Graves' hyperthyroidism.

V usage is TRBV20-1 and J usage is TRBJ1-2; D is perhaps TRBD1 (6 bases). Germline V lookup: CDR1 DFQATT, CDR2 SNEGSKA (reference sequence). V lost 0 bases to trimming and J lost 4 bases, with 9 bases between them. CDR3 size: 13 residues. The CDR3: CSARDQGSYGYTF. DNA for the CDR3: TGCAGTGCTAGAGATCAGGGGAGCTATGGCTACACCTTC.

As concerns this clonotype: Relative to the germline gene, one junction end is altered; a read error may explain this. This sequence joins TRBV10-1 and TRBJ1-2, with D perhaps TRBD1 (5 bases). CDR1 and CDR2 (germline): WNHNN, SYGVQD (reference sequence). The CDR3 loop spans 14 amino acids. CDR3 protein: CASSATQEPYGYTF. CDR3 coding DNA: TGTGCCAGCAGCGCAACACAGGAACCGTATGGCTACACCTTC.

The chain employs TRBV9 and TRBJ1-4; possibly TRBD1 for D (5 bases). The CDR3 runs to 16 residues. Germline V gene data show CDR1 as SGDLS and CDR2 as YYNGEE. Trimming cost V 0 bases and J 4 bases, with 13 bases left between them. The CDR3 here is CASSVDSGAYNEKLFF. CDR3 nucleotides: TGTGCCAGCAGCGTAGATTCCGGGGCTTATAATGAAAAACTGTTTTTT.

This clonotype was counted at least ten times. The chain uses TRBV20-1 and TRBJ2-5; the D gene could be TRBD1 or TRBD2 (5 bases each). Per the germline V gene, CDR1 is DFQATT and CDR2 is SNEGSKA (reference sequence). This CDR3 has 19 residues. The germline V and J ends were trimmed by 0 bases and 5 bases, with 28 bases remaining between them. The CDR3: CSARDSTGGQGRWSETQYF. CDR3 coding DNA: TGCAGTGCTAGAGATAGTACTGGCGGGCAGGGAAGGTGGTCGGAGACCCAGTACTTC.

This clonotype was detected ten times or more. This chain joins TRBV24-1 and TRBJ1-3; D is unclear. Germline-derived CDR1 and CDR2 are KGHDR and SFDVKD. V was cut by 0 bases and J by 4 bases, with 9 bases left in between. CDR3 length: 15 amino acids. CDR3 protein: CATSDLTDGGNTIYF. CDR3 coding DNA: TGTGCCACCAGTGATTTGACGGACGGCGGAAACACCATATATTTT.

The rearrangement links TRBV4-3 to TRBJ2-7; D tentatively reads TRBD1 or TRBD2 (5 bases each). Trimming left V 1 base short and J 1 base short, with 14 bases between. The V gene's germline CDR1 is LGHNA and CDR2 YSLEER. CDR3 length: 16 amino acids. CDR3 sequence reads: CASSQVNGTRSYEQYF. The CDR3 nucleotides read TGCGCCAGCAGCCAAGTTAACGGGACGAGGTCCTACGAGCAGTACTTC.

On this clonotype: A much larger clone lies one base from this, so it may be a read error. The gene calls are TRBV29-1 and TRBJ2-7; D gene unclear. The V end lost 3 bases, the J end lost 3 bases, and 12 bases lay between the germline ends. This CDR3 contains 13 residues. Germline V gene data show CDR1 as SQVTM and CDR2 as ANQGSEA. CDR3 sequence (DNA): TGCAGCGTTGATTCTGGTAATATCTACGAGCAGTACTTC. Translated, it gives CSVDSGNIYEQYF.

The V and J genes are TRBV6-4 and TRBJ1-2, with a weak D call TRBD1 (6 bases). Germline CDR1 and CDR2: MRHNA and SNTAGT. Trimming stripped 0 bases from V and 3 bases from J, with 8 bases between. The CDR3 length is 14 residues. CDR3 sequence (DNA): TGTGCCAGCAGTGACTCGGGGGGCCACTATGGCTACACCTTC. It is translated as CASSDSGGHYGYTF.

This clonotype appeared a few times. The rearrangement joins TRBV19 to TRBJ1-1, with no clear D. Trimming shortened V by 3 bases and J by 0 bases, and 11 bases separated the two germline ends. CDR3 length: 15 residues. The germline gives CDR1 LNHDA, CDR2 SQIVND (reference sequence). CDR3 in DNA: TGTGCCAGTAGTATCCGGGCTTCCCTGAACACTGAAGCTTTCTTT. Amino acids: CASSIRASLNTEAFF.

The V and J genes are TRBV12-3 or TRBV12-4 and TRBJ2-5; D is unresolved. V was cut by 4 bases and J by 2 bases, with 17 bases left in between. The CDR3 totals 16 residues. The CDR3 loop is CASSSLVGRAQETQYF. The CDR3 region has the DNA TGTGCCAGCAGTTCGTTGGTGGGCAGAGCACAAGAGACCCAGTACTTC.

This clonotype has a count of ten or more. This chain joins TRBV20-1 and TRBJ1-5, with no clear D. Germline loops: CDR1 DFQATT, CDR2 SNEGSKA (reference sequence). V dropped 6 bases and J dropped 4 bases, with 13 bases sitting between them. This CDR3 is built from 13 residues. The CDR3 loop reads CSARVFPNQPQHF. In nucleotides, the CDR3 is TGCAGTGCCCGCGTATTTCCAAATCAGCCCCAGCATTTT.

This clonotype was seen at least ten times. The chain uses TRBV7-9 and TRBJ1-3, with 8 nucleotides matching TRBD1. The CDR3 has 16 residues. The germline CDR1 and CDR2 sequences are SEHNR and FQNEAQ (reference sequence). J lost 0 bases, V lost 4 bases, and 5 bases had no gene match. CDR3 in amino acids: CASSSGQGHSGNTIYF. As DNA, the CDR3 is TGTGCCAGCAGCTCCGGACAGGGACACTCTGGAAACACCATATATTTT.

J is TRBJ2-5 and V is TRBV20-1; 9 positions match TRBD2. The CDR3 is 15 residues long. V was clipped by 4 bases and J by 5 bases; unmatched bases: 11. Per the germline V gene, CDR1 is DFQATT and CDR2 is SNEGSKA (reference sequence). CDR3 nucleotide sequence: TGCAGTGCTATGGGGCTAGCGGGGTGGGGGGAGACCCAGTACTTC. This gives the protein CSAMGLAGWGETQYF.

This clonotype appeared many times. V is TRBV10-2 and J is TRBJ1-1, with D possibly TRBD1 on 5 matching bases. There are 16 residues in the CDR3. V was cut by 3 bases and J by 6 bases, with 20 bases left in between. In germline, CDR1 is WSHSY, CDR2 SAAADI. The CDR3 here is CASSDWGGKTSAEAFF. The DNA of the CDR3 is TGCGCCAGCAGTGATTGGGGGGGTAAGACCTCTGCTGAAGCTTTCTTT.

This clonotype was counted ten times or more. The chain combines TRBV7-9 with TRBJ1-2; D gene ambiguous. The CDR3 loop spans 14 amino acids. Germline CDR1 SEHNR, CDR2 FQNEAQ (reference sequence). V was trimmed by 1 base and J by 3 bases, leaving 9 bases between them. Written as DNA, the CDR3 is TGTGCCAGCAGCTTAGGGTGGCAGGACTATGGCTACACCTTC. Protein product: CASSLGWQDYGYTF.

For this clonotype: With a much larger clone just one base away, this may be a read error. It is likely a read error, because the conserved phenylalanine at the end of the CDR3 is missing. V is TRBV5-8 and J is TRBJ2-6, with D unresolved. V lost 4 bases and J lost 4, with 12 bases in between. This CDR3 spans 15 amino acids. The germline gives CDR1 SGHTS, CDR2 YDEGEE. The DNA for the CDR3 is TGTGCCAGCAGCCCCCTTACGACCGGGGCCAACGTCCTGACTCTC. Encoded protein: CASSPLTTGANVLTL.

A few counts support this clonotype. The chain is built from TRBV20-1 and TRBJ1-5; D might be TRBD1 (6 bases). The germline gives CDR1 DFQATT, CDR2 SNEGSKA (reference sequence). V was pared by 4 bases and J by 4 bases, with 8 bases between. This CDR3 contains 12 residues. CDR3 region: CSAIDRNQPQHF. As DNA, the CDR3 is TGCAGTGCTATTGACAGGAATCAGCCCCAGCATTTT.

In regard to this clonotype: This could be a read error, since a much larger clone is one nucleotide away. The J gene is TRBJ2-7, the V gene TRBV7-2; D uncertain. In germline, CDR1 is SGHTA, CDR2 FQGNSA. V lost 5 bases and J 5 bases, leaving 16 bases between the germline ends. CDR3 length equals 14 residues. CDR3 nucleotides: TGTGCCAGCAGCCTCTCGGCTAGTATTCACGAGCAGTACTTC. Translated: CASSLSASIHEQYF. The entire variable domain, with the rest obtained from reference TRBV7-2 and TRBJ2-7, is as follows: GAGVSQSPSNKVTEKGKDVELRCDPISGHTALYWYRQSLGQGLEFLIYFQGNSAPDKSGLPSDRFSAERTGGSVSTLTIQRTQQEDSAVYLCASSLSASIHEQYFGPGTRLTVT.

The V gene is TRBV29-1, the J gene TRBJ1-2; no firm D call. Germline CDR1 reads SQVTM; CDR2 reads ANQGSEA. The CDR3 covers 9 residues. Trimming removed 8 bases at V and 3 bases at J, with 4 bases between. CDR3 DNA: TGCAGCTTCGACTATGGCTACACCTTC. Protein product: CSFDYGYTF.

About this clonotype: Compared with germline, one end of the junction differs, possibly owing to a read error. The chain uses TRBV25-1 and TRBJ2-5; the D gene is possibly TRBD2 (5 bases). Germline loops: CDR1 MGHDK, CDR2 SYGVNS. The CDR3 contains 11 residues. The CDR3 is CASWAGETRYF. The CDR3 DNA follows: TGTGCCAGTTGGGCTGGGGAGACCCGGTACTTC.

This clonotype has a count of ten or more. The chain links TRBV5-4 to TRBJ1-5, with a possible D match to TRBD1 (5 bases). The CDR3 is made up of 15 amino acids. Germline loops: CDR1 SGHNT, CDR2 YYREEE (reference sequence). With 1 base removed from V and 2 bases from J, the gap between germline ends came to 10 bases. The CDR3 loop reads CASSLRGGGNQPQHF. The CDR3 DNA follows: TGTGCCAGCAGCTTGCGCGGGGGTGGCAATCAGCCCCAGCATTTT.